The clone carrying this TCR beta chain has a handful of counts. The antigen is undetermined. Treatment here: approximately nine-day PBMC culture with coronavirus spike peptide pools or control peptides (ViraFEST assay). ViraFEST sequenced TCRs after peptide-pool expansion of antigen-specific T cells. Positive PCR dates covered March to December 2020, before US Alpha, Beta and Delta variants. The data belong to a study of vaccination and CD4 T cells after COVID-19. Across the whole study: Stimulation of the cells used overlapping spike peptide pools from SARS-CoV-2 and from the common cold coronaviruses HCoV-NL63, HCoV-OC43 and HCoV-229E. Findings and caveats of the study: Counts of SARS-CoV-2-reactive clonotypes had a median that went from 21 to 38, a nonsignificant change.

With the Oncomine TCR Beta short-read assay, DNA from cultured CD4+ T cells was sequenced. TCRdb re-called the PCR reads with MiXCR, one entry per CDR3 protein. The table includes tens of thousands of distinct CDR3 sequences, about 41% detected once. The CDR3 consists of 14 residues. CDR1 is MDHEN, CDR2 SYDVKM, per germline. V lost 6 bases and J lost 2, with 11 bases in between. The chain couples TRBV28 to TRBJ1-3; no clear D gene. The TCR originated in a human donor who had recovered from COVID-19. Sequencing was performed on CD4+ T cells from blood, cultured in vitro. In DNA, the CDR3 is TGTGCCAGCAGACAAGGAGGACCTGGAAACACCATATATTTT. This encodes CASRQGGPGNTIYF.